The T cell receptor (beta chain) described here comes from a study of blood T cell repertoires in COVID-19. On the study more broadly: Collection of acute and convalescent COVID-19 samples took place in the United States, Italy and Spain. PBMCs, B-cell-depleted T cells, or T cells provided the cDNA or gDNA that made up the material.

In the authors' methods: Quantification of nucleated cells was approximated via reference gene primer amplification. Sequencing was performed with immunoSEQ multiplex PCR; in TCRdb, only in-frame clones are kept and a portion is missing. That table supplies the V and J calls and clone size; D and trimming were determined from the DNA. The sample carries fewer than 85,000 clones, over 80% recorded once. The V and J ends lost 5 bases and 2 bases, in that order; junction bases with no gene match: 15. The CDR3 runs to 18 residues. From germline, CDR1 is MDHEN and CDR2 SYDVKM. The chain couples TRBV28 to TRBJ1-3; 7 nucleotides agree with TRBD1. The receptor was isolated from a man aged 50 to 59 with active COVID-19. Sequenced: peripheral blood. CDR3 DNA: TGTGCCAGCAGTCCGACCGTCCAGGGGGGAGACCCTGGAAACACCATATATTTT. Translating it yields CASSPTVQGGDPGNTIYF.